The 18 T cell receptor beta chains listed next were all sequenced from one sample in a study of T cell responses to AZD1222 COVID-19 vaccine. Repertoires were generated with immunoSEQ multiplex PCR, while TCRdb's copy carries only in-frame clones and drops some. The sample includes around 120,000 clones, 70% to 85% of them seen just once. This material consisted of peripheral blood, taken 28 days after the second AZD1222 dose. The receptor source for this set is an adult who received the AZD1222 COVID-19 vaccine.

Only a few counts were recorded for this clone. The gene calls are TRBV2 and TRBJ2-7; D call uncertain. V lost 1 base and J 2 bases, leaving 21 bases between the germline ends. CDR1 and CDR2 (germline): SNHLY, FYNNEI. The CDR3 runs to 18 residues. CDR3 DNA: TGTGCCAGCAGTGAAGTAGGTCAGTATCCGGCTCCCACCTACGAGCAGTACTTC. Translated: CASSEVGQYPAPTYEQYF.

The chain carries TRBV11-2 and TRBJ2-1; 10 bases map to TRBD2. The ends lost 5 bases at V and 12 bases at J; junction bases unmatched: 4. Germline assignment: CDR1 SGHAT and CDR2 FQNNGV. This CDR3 spans 12 amino acids. CDR3 DNA sequence: TGTGCCAGCAGCCCTAGCGGGGGTGCGCAGTTCTTC. The encoded protein is CASSPSGGAQFF.

V is TRBV5-6 and J is TRBJ1-2; the match to TRBD1 covers 7 bases. CDR3 length equals 16 residues. The V gene end was trimmed by 0 bases and the J gene end by 3 bases; junction bases not matched to a gene: 8. In germline, CDR1 is SGHDT, CDR2 YYEEEE. Here the CDR3 reads CASSLGLAGGHYGYTF. The CDR3 DNA is TGTGCCAGCAGCTTGGGTCTGGCAGGGGGGCACTATGGCTACACCTTC.

This chain joins TRBV10-1 and TRBJ1-4; TRBD1 might be the D (6 bases). This CDR3 is 15 amino acids long. Germline CDR1 WNHNN, CDR2 SYGVQD (reference sequence). The ends were cut back, 8 bases at V and 10 bases at J, with 23 bases in the middle. CDR3 coding DNA: TGCGCCAGCCTTGAAGGGACAAAAGGAGGGATAAAACTGTTTTTT. It yields the protein CASLEGTKGGIKLFF.

This clone was counted only a few times. The chain uses TRBV6-4 and TRBJ2-7, with a weak D call TRBD2 (6 bases). Germline CDR1 and CDR2: MRHNA and SNTAGT. CDR3 length: 17 amino acids. V lost 2 bases and J 2 bases, leaving 19 bases between the germline ends. The DNA of the CDR3 is TGTGCCAGCAGTGACCCTTTTACGACGGGGGTTACCTACGAGCAGTACTTC. Translation: CASSDPFTTGVTYEQYF.

The CDR3 spells CASSPGVFYGYTF. CDR3 in DNA: TGCGCCAGCAGCCCCGGGGTTTTCTATGGCTACACCTTC. V usage is TRBV4-1 and J usage is TRBJ1-2, with D unresolved. Between the trimmed V and J ends, which lost 4 bases and 4 bases, there was a span of 10 bases. Germline CDR1 MGHRA, CDR2 YSYEKL. CDR3 length equals 13 residues.

The table lists this clone with a few counts. This chain uses TRBV2 with TRBJ1-5; 11 bases match TRBD1. CDR1 and CDR2 from the germline V gene are SNHLY and FYNNEI. The J segment lost 5 bases and the V segment lost 6 bases, leaving 3 bases of the junction unmatched. The CDR3 spans 14 residues. CDR3 protein: CASSKGQGDQPQHF. In DNA, the CDR3 is TGTGCCAGCAGCAAGGGACAGGGGGATCAGCCCCAGCATTTT. Full variable domain (remainder filled in from reference TRBV2 and TRBJ1-5): EPEVTQTPSHQVTQMGQEVILRCVPISNHLYFYWYRQILGQKVEFLVSFYNNEISEKSEIFDDQFSVERPDGSNFTLKIRSTKLEDSAMYFCASSKGQGDQPQHFGDGTRLSIL.

The chain employs TRBV9 and TRBJ2-5, with 9 positions matching TRBD2. V was clipped by 10 bases and J by 2 bases; unmatched bases: 18. Per germline, CDR1 SGDLS and CDR2 YYNGEE. The CDR3 runs 17 residues. The CDR3 sequence is CAPSVRRGGPLQETQYF. For the CDR3, the DNA is TGTGCCCCCAGCGTACGGCGGGGGGGTCCCTTACAAGAGACCCAGTACTTC.

The genes are TRBV4-1 and TRBJ2-2; no clear D gene. Germline values: CDR1 MGHRA, CDR2 YSYEKL. The V end lost 4 bases, the J end lost 0 bases, and 18 bases lay between the germline ends. CDR3 length: 18 residues. The CDR3 protein is CASSLLPAATSNTGELFF. The CDR3 DNA reads TGCGCCAGCAGCCTTCTACCGGCCGCTACTTCGAACACCGGGGAGCTGTTTTTT.

This clone was seen more than once but under ten times. The chain uses TRBV9 and TRBJ1-2; possible D gene TRBD1, 6 bases. The V end lost 3 bases, the J end lost 4 bases, and 13 bases lay between the germline ends. The CDR3 runs 14 residues. Germline CDR1 and CDR2: SGDLS and YYNGEE. CDR3 sequence: CASSEQQGAYGYTF. CDR3 bases: TGTGCCAGCAGCGAACAACAGGGTGCCTATGGCTACACCTTC.

This clone appeared a few times. At one end the junction does not follow the germline gene, possibly because of a read error. V is TRBV18 and J is TRBJ2-7; 8 bases match TRBD1. The CDR3 is made up of 14 amino acids. Germline V gene sequence: CDR1 KGHSH, CDR2 LQKENI. The CDR3 loop is CASSPQGVTYEQYF. The CDR3 DNA reads TGTGCCAGCTCTCCACAGGGGGTCACCTACGAGCAGTACTTC.

The chain employs TRBV4-1 and TRBJ1-5; no reliable D call. Trimming cost V 0 bases and J 1 base, with 7 bases left between them. Germline CDR1 is MGHRA and CDR2 is YSYEKL. The CDR3 extends over 15 amino acids. CDR3 amino acids: CASSQDQKSNQPQHF. The CDR3 DNA follows: TGCGCCAGCAGCCAAGATCAGAAGAGCAATCAGCCCCAGCATTTT.

The V call is TRBV7-9, the J call TRBJ1-1; 7 bases align to TRBD1. The CDR3 has 17 residues. Germline V gene lookup returns CDR1 SEHNR and CDR2 FQNEAQ (reference sequence). V lost 3 bases, J lost 1 base, and 11 bases stayed unmatched. The CDR3 nucleotides read TGTGCCAGCAGCTTTTCACGGGCAGGGGGGAAGAACACTGAAGCTTTCTTT. The encoded protein is CASSFSRAGGKNTEAFF.

The chain couples TRBV7-9 to TRBJ1-5, with D maybe TRBD1 (6 bases). Trimming stripped 5 bases from V and 2 bases from J, with 13 bases between. Germline values: CDR1 SEHNR, CDR2 FQNEAQ (reference sequence). The length of the CDR3 is 15 residues. The CDR3 coding sequence is TGTGCCAGCAGCGCCGGACAGAACCGCAATCAGCCCCAGCATTTT. Its translation is CASSAGQNRNQPQHF.

V is TRBV5-6 and J is TRBJ2-4, with D perhaps being TRBD1 or TRBD2 (5 bases each). The germline V gene encodes CDR1 SGHDT and CDR2 YYEEEE. Trimming left V 0 bases short and J 2 bases short, with 6 bases between. This CDR3 contains 14 residues. The CDR3 nucleotides are TGTGCCAGCAGCTTGGGGGGGACCAAAAACATTCAGTACTTC. Translating it yields CASSLGGTKNIQYF.

V is TRBV6-1 and J is TRBJ2-1; TRBD1 is a possible D gene (5 bases). This CDR3 region has 15 residues. V was cut by 2 bases and J by 5 bases, with 13 bases left in between. Germline V gene data show CDR1 as MNHNS and CDR2 as SASEGT. The CDR3 loop is CASSERSRGNNEQFF. The DNA for the CDR3 is TGTGCCAGCAGTGAACGGAGTAGGGGAAACAATGAGCAGTTCTTC.

This chain links TRBV9 with TRBJ1-3; D gene unclear. V lost 4 bases and J lost 4, with 6 bases in between. This CDR3 contains 12 residues. The germline CDR1 and CDR2 sequences are SGDLS and YYNGEE. CDR3 DNA sequence: TGTGCCAGCAGCCCAAGGGGAAACACCATATATTTT. Translation gives CASSPRGNTIYF.

The V call is TRBV4-2, the J call TRBJ2-3; TRBD2 is a possible D gene (6 bases). Trimming removed 4 bases at V and 2 bases at J, with 10 bases between. The germline V gene has CDR1 LGHNA and CDR2 YNFKEQ. The CDR3 contains 14 residues. CDR3 region: CASSPTSSTDTQYF. The CDR3 region has the DNA TGTGCCAGCAGCCCAACTAGCTCCACAGATACGCAGTATTTT.